This entry concerns a single TCR beta chain. There is no known antigen for this receptor. No much larger clone is present one base from it, and per-base qualities are unavailable. The data derive from a study of T cell repertoires in cytomegalovirus infection (dated by TCRdb to the late 2010s). Concerning the study at large: Alongside well-studied HLA-B-restricted epitopes, the peptide stimulations were aimed at recently identified HLA-C-restricted CMV epitopes, whose presentation resists viral immunomodulation. Because public TCR beta signatures pointed to carriage of CMV infection together with the matching HLA type, the HLA type of each donor mattered for the analysis.

The treatment or condition label corresponds to: in vitro stimulation with specific CMV peptide epitopes to enrich CMV-specific T cells. Overall results and qualifications from the work: The ex vivo response was dominated by HLA-C-restricted CMV-specific TCR beta clonotypes, which also provided the single most frequent clonotype in two of eight donors. In both this cohort and an independent roughly 350-donor cohort, the cumulative frequency of public TCR beta family members distinguished carriers of CMV infection plus the relevant HLA type.

Sequenced using an Illumina HiSeq 1500. TCRdb reprocessing: public reads trimmed at Q25 with fastp, clones called with MiXCR, in-frame beta chains kept. When rows share a CDR3 protein, they turn into one entry using the most common DNA and genes. This sample lists over 250,000 distinct CDR3 sequences; less than 25% were detected once. The ten largest clones capture approximately 19% of the sample. The CDR3, cysteine through phenylalanine, is 13 amino acids long. The entry retains the CDR3 DNA only, 39 bases that are in frame from base 1. Based on the germline V gene, the CDR1 and CDR2 sequences are MGHRA and YSYEKL. V sheds 5 bases and J sheds 8 bases, leaving 13 bases between their ends.

The receptor was derived from a human donor in good health (CMV status not recorded). Some clones in this sample may be carry-over from other donors' samples. The sequencing used cultured PBMCs, collected from culture after CMV antigen stimulation. In this chain, TRBV4-1 is recombined with TRBJ1-5; no D gene call is confident. In nucleotide form, the sequence is TGCGCCAGCAGCAAAGTAATCCCGGAGCCCCAGCATTTT. This translates into CASSKVIPEPQHF.